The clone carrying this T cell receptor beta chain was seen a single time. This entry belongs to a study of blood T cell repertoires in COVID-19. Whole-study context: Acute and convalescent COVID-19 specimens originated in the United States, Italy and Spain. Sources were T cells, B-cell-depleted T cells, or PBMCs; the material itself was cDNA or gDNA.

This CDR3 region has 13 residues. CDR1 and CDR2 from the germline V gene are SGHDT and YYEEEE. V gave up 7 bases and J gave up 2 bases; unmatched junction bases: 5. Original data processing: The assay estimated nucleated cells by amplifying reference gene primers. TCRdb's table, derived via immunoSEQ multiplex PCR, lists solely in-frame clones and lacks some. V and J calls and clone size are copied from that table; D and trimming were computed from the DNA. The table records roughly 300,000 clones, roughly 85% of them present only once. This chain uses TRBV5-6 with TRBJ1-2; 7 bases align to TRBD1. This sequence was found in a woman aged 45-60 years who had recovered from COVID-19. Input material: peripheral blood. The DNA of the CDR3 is TGTGCCAGCCTACAGGGGAGGAACTATGGCTACACCTTC. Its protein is CASLQGRNYGYTF.